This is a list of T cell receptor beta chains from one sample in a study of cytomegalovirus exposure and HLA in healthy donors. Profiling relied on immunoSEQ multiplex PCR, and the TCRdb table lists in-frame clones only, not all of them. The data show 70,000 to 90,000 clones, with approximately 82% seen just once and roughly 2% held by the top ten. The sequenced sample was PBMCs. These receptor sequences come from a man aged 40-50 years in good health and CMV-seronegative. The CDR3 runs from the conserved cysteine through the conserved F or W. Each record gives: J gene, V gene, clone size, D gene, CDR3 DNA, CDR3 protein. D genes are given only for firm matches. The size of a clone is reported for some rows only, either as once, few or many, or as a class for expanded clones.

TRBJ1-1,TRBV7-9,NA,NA,TGTGCCAGCAGCACTCAGGGAAAAACTGAAGCTTTCTTT,CASSTQGKTEAFF
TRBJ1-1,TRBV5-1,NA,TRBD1,TGCGCCAGCAGCCGGGACAGCCCTGGGAAAAACACTGAAGCTTTCTTT,CASSRDSPGKNTEAFF
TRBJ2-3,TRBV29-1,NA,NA,TGCAGCGTTGAATACTCTAGCACAGATACGCAGTATTTT,CSVEYSSTDTQYF
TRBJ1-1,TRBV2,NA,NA,TGTGCCAGCAGTGCCACAGAGAACACTGAAGCTTTCTTT,CASSATENTEAFF
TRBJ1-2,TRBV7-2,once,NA,TGTGCCAGCAGCTTAGACAGCTATGGCTACACCTTC,CASSLDSYGYTF
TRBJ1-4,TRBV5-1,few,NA,TGCGCCAGCAGCCGGACAGCAACTAATGAAAAACTGTTTTTT,CASSRTATNEKLFF
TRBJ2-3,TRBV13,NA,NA,TGTGCCAGCAGCCCCGGGGTTTGGGATACGCAGTATTTT,CASSPGVWDTQYF
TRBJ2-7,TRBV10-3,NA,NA,TGTGCCATCAGTGAAGGGTTGGCGGGCGAGCAGTACTTC,CAISEGLAGEQYF
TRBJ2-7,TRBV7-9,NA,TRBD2,TGTGCCAGCAGCCGCTGGAGGAGCGGGAGGACCTCATATAACTACGAGCAGTACTTC,CASSRWRSGRTSYNYEQYF
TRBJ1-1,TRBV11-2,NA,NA,TGTGCCAGCAGCTTAGCTAGCTGGAACACTGAAGCTTTCTTT,CASSLASWNTEAFF
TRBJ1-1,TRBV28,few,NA,TGTGCCAGCCAGGGAACCATGAACACTGAAGCTTTCTTT,CASQGTMNTEAFF
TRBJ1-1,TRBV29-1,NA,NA,TGCAGCGTGGGGCGGGGGCAAACTGAAGCTTTCTTT,CSVGRGQTEAFF
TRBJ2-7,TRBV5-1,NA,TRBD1,TGCGCCAGCAGCTCTGGGACAGGGGAGTCCTACGAGCAGTACTTC,CASSSGTGESYEQYF
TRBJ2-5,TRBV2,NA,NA,TGTGCCAGCAGTGTCCCGGGCCAACTCGGGGGGACCCAGTACTTC,CASSVPGQLGGTQYF
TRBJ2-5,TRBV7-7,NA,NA,TGTGCTAGCAGCCGCGGACAGGGAGGGGGAGAGACCCAGTACTTC,CASSRGQGGGETQYF